The clone carrying this T cell receptor (beta chain) was counted only a few times. Methods used by the authors: Reference gene primer amplification in the assay estimated nucleated cell counts. Clones were sequenced by immunoSEQ multiplex PCR, and TCRdb holds only the in-frame ones, with some missing. V, J and clone size are those of that table, while D and trimming were read from the DNA. The repertoire has 150,000 to 180,000 clones, about 89% of them found once; the top ten carry approximately 0.59%. The data were taken from a study of blood T cell repertoires in COVID-19. Whole-study context: There were acute and convalescent COVID-19 samples, and they came from the United States, Italy and Spain. T cells, B-cell-depleted T cells, or PBMCs provided the cDNA or gDNA that served as material.

Per germline, CDR1 SGHVS and CDR2 FQNEAQ. The V gene end was trimmed by 5 bases and the J gene end by 0 bases; junction bases not matched to a gene: 6. The CDR3 consists of 15 residues. The sequence was obtained from a man aged 50 to 59 with acute or convalescent COVID-19. What was sequenced was peripheral blood. The chain couples TRBV7-8 to TRBJ1-1; the match to TRBD1 covers 7 bases. CDR3 sequence (DNA): TGTGCCAGCAGCACCCGACAGGGTATGAACACTGAAGCTTTCTTT. This codes for CASSTRQGMNTEAFF.